A selection of T cell receptor beta chains follows, all from one sample in a study of T cell repertoires in aging, cancer and after chemotherapy. Each CDR3 protein is one row after TCRdb ran MiXCR on the multiplex PCR reads. The sample holds thousands of distinct CDR3 sequences; more than 30% are singletons and the top ten take roughly half. The sequencing input was blood. These receptor sequences come from a human donor with a blood cancer. The CDR3 runs from the conserved cysteine through the conserved F or W. A D gene is named only where the DNA matches it firmly. Size values are once, few and many counts, or a class for expanded clones, and some rows have none.

-	TRBD2	TRBV7-6	TRBJ2-7	CASSFLAGAAYEQYF	TGTGCCAGCAGCTTCCTAGCGGGAGCCGCCTACGAGCAGTACTTC
-	TRBD2	TRBV6-5	TRBJ2-4	CASSPEGGVKNIQYF	TGTGCCAGCAGCCCGGAGGGAGGGGTGAAAAACATTCAGTACTTC
-	-	TRBV20-1	TRBJ1-2	CSARDPFRAGVVDYGYTF	TGCAGTGCTAGAGATCCGTTCAGAGCGGGGGTTGTCGACTATGGCTACACCTTC
few	-	TRBV6-6	TRBJ2-7	CASRGQGSGDPYEQYF	TGTGCCAGCAGGGGGCAGGGGAGCGGGGACCCCTACGAGCAGTACTTC
few	TRBD1	TRBV6-5	TRBJ2-7	CASSPDRWLSEQYF	TGTGCCAGCAGTCCGGACAGGTGGTTAAGCGAGCAGTACTTC
once	-	TRBV6-4	TRBJ1-1	CASSDTGLPNTEAFF	TGTGCCAGCAGTGATACGGGACTCCCGAACACTGAAGCTTTCTTT
few	-	TRBV6-1	TRBJ2-6	CASSERTMGANVLTF	TGTGCCAGCAGTGAAAGAACTATGGGGGCCAACGTCCTGACTTTC
-	-	TRBV20-1	TRBJ1-3	CSASSGSWLGNTIYF	TGCAGTGCTAGTTCCGGCAGTTGGCTTGGAAACACCATATATTTT
-	TRBD2	TRBV27	TRBJ2-1	CASRFLAGEQFF	TGTGCCAGCAGGTTCCTAGCGGGTGAGCAGTTCTTC
-	TRBD1	TRBV18	TRBJ2-2	CATNRGTGSTGELFF	TGTGCCACAAATCGGGGGACAGGCAGCACCGGGGAGCTGTTTTTT
once	TRBD2	TRBV2	TRBJ2-2	CAIEREGPYGELFF	TGTGCCATAGAGCGGGAGGGCCCCTACGGGGAGCTGTTTTTT
-	TRBD1	TRBV27	TRBJ2-7	CASSSRQGSSYEQYF	TGTGCCAGCAGTTCAAGACAGGGGTCCTCCTACGAGCAGTACTTC
few	-	TRBV19	TRBJ2-5	CASSTPGSGQETQYF	TGTGCCAGTAGTACCCCGGGGTCGGGCCAAGAGACCCAGTACTTC
medium-sized	-	TRBV12-3/TRBV12-4	TRBJ2-7	CASSLKQGGGEQYF	TGTGCCAGCAGTTTGAAACAGGGTGGAGGCGAGCAGTACTTC
few	-	TRBV18	TRBJ2-5	CASSPSNQETQYF	TGTGCCAGCTCACCATCTAACCAAGAGACCCAGTACTTC
-	TRBD2	TRBV5-4	TRBJ2-1	CASSLTRLAGVSSYNEQFF	TGTGCCAGCAGCTTGACGAGACTAGCGGGAGTAAGCTCCTACAATGAGCAGTTCTTC
-	-	TRBV6-5	TRBJ1-5	CASSLGSGNQPQHF	TGTGCCAGCAGCTTAGGTTCGGGCAATCAGCCCCAGCATTTT
-	-	TRBV18	TRBJ2-3	CASSPRDLFTDTQYF	TGTGCCAGCTCACCCCGGGACTTATTCACAGATACGCAGTATTTT
medium-sized	TRBD1	TRBV12-3/TRBV12-4	TRBJ2-2	CASSWDRNTGELFF	TGTGCCAGCAGTTGGGACAGAAACACCGGGGAGCTGTTTTTT
medium-sized	-	TRBV12-3/TRBV12-4	TRBJ1-5	CASSFGQLSNQPQHF	TGTGCCAGCAGTTTTGGGCAACTCAGCAATCAGCCCCAGCATTTT
once	-	TRBV6-1	TRBJ1-1	CASSPGALAFF	TGTGCCAGCAGCCCCGGGGCCCTGGCTTTCTTT
-	TRBD1	TRBV12-3/TRBV12-4	TRBJ2-7	CASRRGTGGYEQYF	TGTGCCAGCAGACGCGGGACAGGGGGCTACGAGCAGTACTTC
medium-sized	-	TRBV12-3/TRBV12-4	TRBJ2-3	CASSPSEADTQYF	TGTGCCAGCAGTCCAAGTGAGGCAGATACGCAGTATTTT
-	TRBD1	TRBV19	TRBJ1-1	CASTTRDRADTEAFF	TGTGCCAGTACCACCCGGGACAGGGCGGACACTGAAGCTTTCTTT
-	TRBD1	TRBV18	TRBJ1-5	CASSQIPGGQGTWQPQHF	TGTGCCAGCTCACAAATTCCCGGTGGACAGGGAACGTGGCAGCCCCAGCATTTT
-	TRBD1	TRBV20-1	TRBJ2-5	CSARRGGQVVETQYF	TGCAGTGCTCGCCGGGGTGGACAGGTCGTAGAGACCCAGTACTTC
-	-	TRBV15	TRBJ2-7	CATSRAAQTHEQYF	TGTGCCACCAGCAGAGCGGCCCAAACCCACGAGCAGTACTTC
-	TRBD2	TRBV5-4	TRBJ2-7	CASSQGLAGGRYEQYF	TGTGCCAGCAGCCAGGGACTAGCGGGGGGGAGGTACGAGCAGTACTTC
-	-	TRBV20-1	TRBJ2-5	CSAPRLVSQHSTQYF	TGCAGTGCCCCGAGACTAGTCTCCCAACATTCGACCCAGTACTTC
-	-	TRBV12-3/TRBV12-4	TRBJ2-2	CASSRDSATGEQFF	TGTGCCAGCAGTCGCGATTCAGCAACCGGGGAGCAGTTTTTT
few	-	TRBV29-1	TRBJ2-1	CSVVSLHDEQFF	TGCAGCGTTGTTTCTCTCCACGATGAGCAGTTCTTC
few	TRBD2	TRBV20-1	TRBJ2-1	CSARATVALPGLAFDEQFF	TGCAGTGCTAGAGCAACAGTAGCCCTACCGGGACTAGCGTTCGATGAGCAGTTCTTC
-	TRBD2	TRBV11-1	TRBJ2-2	CASSLRTRPGELFF	TGTGCCAGCAGCTTAAGGACTAGGCCCGGGGAGCTGTTTTTT
-	TRBD2	TRBV18	TRBJ2-7	CASSREASGPYEQYF	TGTGCCAGCTCCCGAGAGGCTAGCGGACCCTACGAGCAGTACTTC
-	-	TRBV27	TRBJ2-1	CASSVGGYNEQFF	TGTGCCAGCAGTGTCGGGGGATACAATGAGCAGTTCTTC
-	-	TRBV4-3	TRBJ2-3	CASSQYSTDTQYF	TGTGCCAGCAGCCAATATAGCACAGATACGCAGTATTTT
-	-	TRBV6-6	TRBJ2-5	CASSYKVGSRGQETQYF	TGTGCCAGCAGTTACAAGGTCGGGTCTCGGGGCCAAGAGACCCAGTACTTC
-	-	TRBV5-4	TRBJ2-2	CASSSGGGRSGELFF	TGTGCCAGCAGCTCCGGAGGGGGGCGGAGCGGGGAGCTGTTTTTT
once	TRBD2	TRBV11-1	TRBJ2-1	CASIPGLAGYGEQFF	TGTGCCAGCATCCCGGGACTAGCGGGATACGGTGAGCAGTTCTTC
-	TRBD1	TRBV5-1	TRBJ1-1	CASSNVRTGGDRTEAFF	TGCGCCAGCAGCAACGTACGGACAGGGGGCGACCGGACTGAAGCTTTCTTT
-	-	TRBV6-1	TRBJ2-7	CASSPSLGTSSYEQYF	TGTGCCAGCAGTCCCTCACTAGGAACAAGCTCCTACGAGCAGTACTTC
-	-	TRBV7-6	TRBJ1-5	CASSLAEGQPQHF	TGTGCCAGCAGCTTAGCCGAGGGTCAGCCCCAGCATTTT
-	-	TRBV7-2	TRBJ2-7	CASSLSSYEQYF	TGTGCCAGCAGCTTATCCAGTTACGAGCAGTACTTC
few	TRBD2	TRBV6-1	TRBJ2-1	CASGVLAAIYNEQFF	TGTGCCAGCGGGGTGCTAGCGGCAATATACAATGAGCAGTTCTTC